The entry that follows covers one T cell receptor beta chain sequence. The antigen remains undetermined. The data stem from a study of human T cells and chemical hapten exposure. For the study at large: Per-sample TCR yields varied mainly from small pooled library volume differences. Study outcomes and limitations: Alopecia in the donors means their immune response may deviate from healthy people's.

Germline V lookup: CDR1 WNHNN, CDR2 SYGVQD (reference sequence). V dropped 5 bases and J dropped 1 base, with 8 bases sitting between them. This CDR3 contains 14 residues. TCRdb re-analysed the RACE reads in MiXCR, keeping a single row per CDR3 protein. In the table there are tens of thousands of distinct CDR3 sequences, 9% to 12% of which are singletons. The time point: pre-sensitization, week 0. Treatment described: therapeutic diphenylcyclopropenone sensitization with weekly scalp DPC. Extraction of total RNA was performed on unfractionated whole blood. The study drew its donors from alopecia patients who were 18 to 70 years old and suitable for DPC.

The TCR comes from a man aged 45-65 years with alopecia areata. Some clones in this sample may be carry-over from other donors' samples. The chain recombines TRBV10-1 with TRBJ2-2; D ambiguous. Specimen: whole blood, collected in connection with sensitization to the hapten diphenylcyclopropenone (DPC). This CDR3 reads CASSSLVNTGELFF. CDR3 nucleotide sequence: TGCGCCAGCAGTTCATTGGTGAACACCGGGGAGCTGTTTTTT.